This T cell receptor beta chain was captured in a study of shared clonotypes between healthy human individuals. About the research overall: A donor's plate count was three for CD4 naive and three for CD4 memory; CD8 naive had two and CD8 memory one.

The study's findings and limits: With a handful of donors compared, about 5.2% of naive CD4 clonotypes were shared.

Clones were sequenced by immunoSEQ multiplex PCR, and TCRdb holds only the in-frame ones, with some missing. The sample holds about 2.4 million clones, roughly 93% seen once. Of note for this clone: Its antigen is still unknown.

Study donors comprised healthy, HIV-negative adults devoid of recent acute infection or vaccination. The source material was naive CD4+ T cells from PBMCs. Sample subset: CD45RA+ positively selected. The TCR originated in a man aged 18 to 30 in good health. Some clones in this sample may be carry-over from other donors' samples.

The chain's CDR3 is CATSRDRVLAGELFF. CDR3 nucleotide sequence: TGTGCCACCAGCAGAGACAGGGTTCTGGCCGGGGAGCTGTTTTTT. The J gene is TRBJ2-2, the V gene TRBV15; the D gene is possibly TRBD1 (5 bases). Trimming cost V 0 bases and J 6 bases, with 11 bases left between them. The germline V gene encodes CDR1 LNHNV and CDR2 YYDKDF (reference sequence). This CDR3 region has 15 residues.